The T cell receptor beta chain under discussion was sequenced for a study of CD8 T cells in Susac syndrome. The germline CDR1 and CDR2 sequences are MNHNS and SASEGT. The CDR3 totals 14 residues. The junction had 6 bases not matched to a gene; V was cut back by 6 bases and J by 2 bases. Reverse transcription of roughly 0.45 to 1 ug RNA was carried out with random hexamers. The immunoSEQ assay covered 54 Vbeta and 13 Jbeta segments for CDR3. A single record per CDR3 protein comes from TCRdb applying MiXCR to the immunoSEQ multiplex PCR reads. Of around 280,000 distinct CDR3 sequences detected, roughly 94% appear once; the ten largest clones hold about 0.07%. The study used treatment-naive patients who had stable or active relapsing-remitting disease as multiple sclerosis controls. Negative isolation was applied to CD8+ and CD4+ T cells, and FACS enrichment was applied to TEMRA cells. On this clonotype itself: The antigen is not known.

Study findings and constraints: The study recognized that the number of individuals in its TCR sequencing and HLA analysis was relatively small.

The receptor's source is a human donor with multiple sclerosis. Sequenced input: CD4+ T cells from PBMCs. J is TRBJ2-5 and V is TRBV6-1, with TRBD1 matching over 7 bases. The chain's CDR3 is CASSLRDSQETQYF. The CDR3 nucleotides are TGTGCCAGCAGCCTCCGGGACAGTCAAGAGACCCAGTACTTC.